A single sample is the source of the 4 T cell receptor beta chains below, sequenced in a study of regulatory T cells in long-lasting Graves disease. Noted time point: newly diagnosed GD, antithyroid drugs for less than 3 months. PBMCs provided the RNA from which the TCR library was made. Investigators prepared the TCR beta libraries by applying iRepertoire HTBI primers and Arm-PCR of CDR3 regions. TCRdb used MiXCR to reprocess the multiplex PCR reads, holding one entry per CDR3 protein. This sample has around 420,000 distinct CDR3 sequences, with 15% found just once. The sample was also linked to a second study, of T cells in Graves' hyperthyroidism and ophthalmopathy.

Sequences were derived from peripheral blood mononuclear cells (PBMCs), sampled at new diagnosis, from a patient treated with antithyroid drugs. The source is a woman aged 35 to 49 with Graves disease.

Only a few counts were recorded for this clonotype. This chain joins TRBV4-3 and TRBJ2-2; the D gene is possibly TRBD1 (5 bases). Trimming took 4 bases from V and 4 from J, leaving 13 bases between them. This CDR3 is 15 amino acids long. CDR1 LGHNA and CDR2 YSLEER come from the germline V gene. The CDR3 sequence is CASSPEAGSTGELFF. The CDR3 region has the DNA TGCGCCAGCAGCCCCGAAGCAGGGTCCACCGGGGAGCTGTTTTTT.

This clonotype has a handful of counts. The rearrangement uses TRBV5-1 and TRBJ2-1; D is unresolved. Trimming pared 0 bases from V and 7 bases from J, leaving 8 bases between. This CDR3 has 13 residues. The germline CDR1 and CDR2 sequences are SGHRS and YFSETQ. DNA of the CDR3: TGCGCCAGCAGCTTGGCCTCGCAGAATGAGCAGTTCTTC. Protein: CASSLASQNEQFF.

This clonotype was seen repeatedly, ten times or more. DNA for the CDR3: TGTGCCACCACGTGGGGGACAGGGGTCACCGGGGAGCTGTTTTTT. The encoded protein is CATTWGTGVTGELFF. The rearrangement joins TRBV7-2 to TRBJ2-2, with 10 bases identical to TRBD1. The length of the CDR3 is 15 residues. V shed 10 bases, J shed 4 bases, and the junction held 9 bases outside the gene matches. The germline gives CDR1 SGHTA, CDR2 FQGNSA. The variable domain in full, completed from reference TRBV7-2 and TRBJ2-2, reads GAGVSQSPSNKVTEKGKDVELRCDPISGHTALYWYRQSLGQGLEFLIYFQGNSAPDKSGLPSDRFSAERTGGSVSTLTIQRTQQEDSAVYLCATTWGTGVTGELFFGEGSRLTVL.

In regard to this clonotype: With a much larger clone just one base away, this may be a read error. This chain connects TRBV29-1 to TRBJ2-5; D remains ambiguous. Trimming left V 0 bases short and J 4 bases short, with 3 bases between. Germline CDR1 and CDR2: SQVTM and ANQGSEA. This CDR3 is 11 amino acids long. For the CDR3, the DNA is TGCAGCGTTGAAGAGGGAGAGACCCAGTACTTC. Encoded protein: CSVEEGETQYF.